The 13 T cell receptor beta chains given below trace back to one sample, sequenced in a study of CD8+ T cells in alopecia areata. Once RNA had been extracted, it was reverse transcribed into cDNA to act as the sequencing template. Data came from immunoSEQ multiplex PCR; TCRdb stores just in-frame clones and leaves some out. The table lists some 180,000 clones, roughly 50% of them singletons. Treatment defined: oral pan-JAK inhibitor, 5-10 mg twice daily. Material: CD8+ T cells sorted from blood, obtained at week 24, from a patient treated with tofacitinib. The receptors here all came from a human donor with alopecia areata.

The V call is TRBV14, the J call TRBJ2-3; TRBD2 matches 8 bases. V dropped 3 bases and J dropped 1; count of bases not matched to a gene: 9. The germline V gene has CDR1 SGHDN and CDR2 FVKESK. This CDR3 has 17 residues. The CDR3 reads CASSQVAGPWGTDTQYF. In DNA form, the CDR3 reads TGTGCCAGCAGCCAGGTAGCGGGGCCTTGGGGCACAGATACGCAGTATTTT.

The gene calls are TRBV15 and TRBJ1-1; 9 bases are a match to TRBD1. V was clipped by 3 bases and J by 6 bases; unmatched bases: 2. The CDR3 runs to 13 residues. Germline V gene data show CDR1 as LNHNV and CDR2 as YYDKDF (reference sequence). CDR3 nucleotide sequence: TGTGCCACCAGCAGCGACAGGGGGGCTGAAGCTTTCTTT. This sequence encodes CATSSDRGAEAFF.

There are a few counts of this clone. This chain connects TRBV4-3 to TRBJ1-1; D may be TRBD1 (6 bases). This CDR3 spans 13 amino acids. The germline V and J ends were trimmed by 5 bases and 1 base, with 8 bases remaining between them. Per the germline V gene, CDR1 is LGHNA and CDR2 is YSLEER. CDR3 protein: CASSVGQNTEAFF. The CDR3 coding sequence is TGCGCCAGCAGCGTGGGACAGAACACTGAAGCTTTCTTT.

J is TRBJ2-5 and V is TRBV29-1; tentatively, D is TRBD1 (7 bases). The end of the DNA fits TRBJ2-7 better, so the J call may be wrong. CDR1 SQVTM and CDR2 ANQGSEA come from the germline V gene. This CDR3 is built from 16 residues. The CDR3 here is CSVVGRDSQFRNEQYF. The CDR3, as DNA: TGCAGCGTTGTCGGGCGGGACAGCCAATTTAGGAACGAGCAGTACTTC.

V is TRBV9 and J is TRBJ2-1, with TRBD2 identical over 7 bases. J lost 2 bases, V lost 4 bases, and 6 bases had no gene match. The germline gives CDR1 SGDLS, CDR2 YYNGEE. This CDR3 is built from 15 residues. The DNA of the CDR3 is TGTGCCAGCAGCTCCTCGGGGGGAGCCTACAATGAGCAGTTCTTC. It encodes CASSSSGGAYNEQFF.

This clone appeared a few times. The genes are TRBV6-4 and TRBJ2-2, with D hard to call. V lost 4 bases to trimming and J lost 0 bases, with 9 bases between them. Germline V gene lookup returns CDR1 MRHNA and CDR2 SNTAGT. The CDR3 sequence is 15 residues long. The CDR3 bases are TGTGCCAGCAGTGCGGTAGCTGCGAACACCGGGGAGCTGTTTTTT. Its protein is CASSAVAANTGELFF.

The CDR3 sequence is CAWGDRRSGTEAFF. The CDR3 DNA is TGTGCCTGGGGGGACAGGCGGAGTGGCACTGAAGCTTTCTTT. This chain connects TRBV30 to TRBJ1-1; 8 positions match TRBD1. The CDR3 extends over 14 amino acids. V was pared by 5 bases and J by 4 bases, with 9 bases of the junction left unmatched. Germline lookup yields CDR1 GTSNPN and CDR2 SVGIG (reference sequence).

This clone was seen a few times. The chain uses TRBV2 and TRBJ2-7; D ambiguous. The germline V gene has CDR1 SNHLY and CDR2 FYNNEI. The length of the CDR3 is 12 residues. The V and J ends lost 10 bases and 7 bases respectively, with 17 bases between them. The CDR3 spells CAMRKGEREQYF. For the CDR3, the DNA is TGTGCCATGCGTAAGGGTGAACGGGAGCAGTACTTC.

The chain is built from TRBV4-1 and TRBJ1-1, with a weak D call TRBD1 (5 bases). Trimming pared 0 bases from V and 2 bases from J, leaving 10 bases between. The CDR3 is 15 residues long. Germline V CDR1 and CDR2: MGHRA, YSYEKL. CDR3 region: CASSQDGGGNTEAFF. CDR3 coding DNA: TGCGCCAGCAGCCAAGATGGCGGGGGTAACACTGAAGCTTTCTTT.

This rearrangement joins TRBV4-3 to TRBJ1-6, with D perhaps matching TRBD1 (5 bases). Trimming took off 11 bases at V and 3 bases at J, with 17 bases between the two ends. The CDR3 length is 15 residues. Germline assignment: CDR1 LGHNA and CDR2 YSLEER. The CDR3 region is CARPGVGDYNSPLHF. In DNA, the CDR3 is TGCGCCCGCCCCGGGGTGGGGGACTATAATTCACCCCTCCACTTT.

V usage is TRBV19 and J usage is TRBJ2-3; 8 bases are shared with TRBD1. The CDR3 runs 14 residues. The V and J ends lost 3 bases and 6 bases, in that order; junction bases with no gene match: 5. CDR1 LNHDA and CDR2 SQIVND come from the germline V gene (reference sequence). CDR3 bases: TGTGCCAGTAGTATGGACAGGGCATGGGATACGCAGTATTTT. It is translated as CASSMDRAWDTQYF.

This clone was recorded a few times. The chain is built from TRBV2 and TRBJ1-6; maybe TRBD1 (6 bases). The CDR3 has 16 residues. Germline values: CDR1 SNHLY, CDR2 FYNNEI. Trimming shortened V by 1 base and J by 5 bases, and 12 bases separated the two germline ends. Written as DNA, the CDR3 is TGTGCCAGCAGTGAAGTAGGGGGACATAATAATTCACCCCTCCACTTT. Translated: CASSEVGGHNNSPLHF.

V and J are TRBV6-6 and TRBJ1-1; D remains ambiguous. Trimming removed 2 bases at V and 1 base at J, with 5 bases between. Looked up from germline, CDR1 is MNHNY and CDR2 is SVGAGI (reference sequence). The CDR3 is 13 amino acids. CDR3 bases: TGTGCCAGCAGTTACGACGGGAACACTGAAGCTTTCTTT. Protein product: CASSYDGNTEAFF.